This TCR beta chain was observed in a study of CD8 T cells in ankylosing spondylitis. Study conclusions and caveats: The study looked at matched synovial fluid samples from ankylosing spondylitis patients. Disease-linked clones were reported to be significantly enriched there. Ankylosing spondylitis blood appeared to be characterized by a TCR beta motif of several highly homologous variants.

Germline V gene data show CDR1 as ENHRY and CDR2 as SYGVKD. CDR3 length: 14 amino acids. Trimming removed 2 bases at V and 4 bases at J, with 11 bases between. This clonotype appeared many times. Its cognate antigen is unknown. A quantitative 5'-RACE method, one with molecular barcodes, was used to make TCR beta libraries. TCRdb fed the 5' RACE reads into MiXCR, producing one record per CDR3 protein. The sample shows fewer than 550,000 distinct CDR3 sequences, about 5% of them seen only once. The clonotype comes from a male donor with ankylosing spondylitis. Material for sequencing was blood, either unsorted or a sorted T cell fraction (not recorded which). The chain combines TRBV10-3 with TRBJ1-1; D remains unclear. CDR3 amino acids: CAISESSRGTEAFF. The CDR3 DNA is TGTGCCATCAGTGAGAGTAGCCGGGGCACTGAAGCTTTCTTT.